This TCR beta chain was sequenced in a study of cytomegalovirus exposure and HLA in healthy donors. Overall study findings and caveats: Despite most TCR sequences being rare, some public TCRs occurred in many donors.

This CDR3 is built from 14 residues. Germline V gives CDR1 SGHTA, CDR2 FQGNSA. V dropped 6 bases and J dropped 5; count of bases not matched to a gene: 5. Those who donated were healthy bone marrow donors. Donors showed nominal health when sampled, although they likely had unrecorded immune exposures. Note on this clone: The antigen is undetermined.

The PCR employed 60 Vbeta primers together with 13 Jbeta primers. Using immunoSEQ multiplex PCR, the repertoire was profiled, and TCRdb retains in-frame clones only, with some absent. The sample contains roughly 93,000 clones, about 82% of which appear only once. This sequence originates from a man aged 25 to 40 in good health and CMV-seronegative. The chain uses TRBV7-2 and TRBJ2-3; TRBD2 matches 10 bases. The sample was PBMCs. CDR3 nucleotide sequence: TGTGCCAGCAGTAGCGGGAGGTCTGGAGATACGCAGTATTTT. Translating gives CASSSGRSGDTQYF.